The T cell receptor beta chain described here comes from a study of beta chain features in type 1 diabetes. Isolated RNA was reverse transcribed in full, so expressed TCRB transcripts were sequenced. Produced via immunoSEQ multiplex PCR; TCRdb's table is partial and in-frame only. The sample has 330,000 or so clones; around 15% are singletons. Study-wide results and limits: When cDNA is sequenced, cells with high TCR expression could be over-represented.

Germline CDR1 reads MDHEN; CDR2 reads SYDVKM. This CDR3 is 13 amino acids long. Comment on this clone: The antigen remains unidentified. A far larger clone is one base from this, pointing to a likely read error.

The sequence came from a man between 25 and 39 years old in good health. Source material: central memory CD4+ T cells from blood. The rearrangement uses TRBV28 and TRBJ1-4, with a weak D call TRBD1 (5 bases). The CDR3: CSSRDQNNEKLFF. DNA of the CDR3: TGTTCCAGCAGGGACCAGAATAATGAAAAACTGTTTTTT.